This T cell receptor (beta chain) was sequenced in a study of glioma-infiltrating T cells. As regards this clonotype: The target antigen is unknown.

Study observations and caveats: Gliomas, especially low-grade, showed above-expected tissue-blood divergence; non-neoplastic patients showed below.

The iRepertoire nested amplicon-rescue multiplex PCR amplified TCR alpha and beta CDR3s from RNA. TCRdb reprocessed the multiplex PCR reads via MiXCR and lists one record per CDR3 protein. The data hold some 110,000 distinct CDR3 sequences, with roughly 23% observed a single time. The origin of this receptor is a human donor with low-grade glioma or glioblastoma, undergoing nonglioma brain surgery, or in good health (not recorded which). Input material: glioma tissue, nonneoplastic brain tissue, or PBMCs (not recorded which).

CDR3 region: CASSLSTGGQPQHF. The DNA of the CDR3 is TGTGCCAGCAGCTTGTCGACAGGGGGCCAGCCCCAGCATTTT. The chain is built from TRBV5-5 and TRBJ1-5; 10 nucleotides align to TRBD1. The CDR3 sequence is 14 residues long. Per the germline V gene, CDR1 is SGHKS and CDR2 is YYEKEE (reference sequence). J was trimmed by 7 bases and V by 1 base; bases with no gene match: 2.